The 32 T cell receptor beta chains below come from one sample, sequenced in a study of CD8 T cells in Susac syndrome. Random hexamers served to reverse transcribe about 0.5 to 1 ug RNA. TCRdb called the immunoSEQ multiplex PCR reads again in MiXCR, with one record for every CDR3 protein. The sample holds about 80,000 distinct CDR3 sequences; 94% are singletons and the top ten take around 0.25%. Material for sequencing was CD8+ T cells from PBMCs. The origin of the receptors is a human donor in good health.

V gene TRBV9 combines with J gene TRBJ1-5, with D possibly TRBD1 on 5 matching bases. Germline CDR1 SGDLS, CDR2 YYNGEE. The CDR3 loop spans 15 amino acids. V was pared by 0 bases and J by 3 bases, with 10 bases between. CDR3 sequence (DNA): TGTGCCAGCAGCGTAGAGGGGCAGGTCAATCAGCCCCAGCATTTT. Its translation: CASSVEGQVNQPQHF.

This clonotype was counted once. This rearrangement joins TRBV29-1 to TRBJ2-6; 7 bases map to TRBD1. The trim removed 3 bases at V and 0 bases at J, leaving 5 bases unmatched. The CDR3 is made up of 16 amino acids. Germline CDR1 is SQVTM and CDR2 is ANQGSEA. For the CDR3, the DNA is TGCAGCGTTGAGGACAGGTCCAACTCTGGGGCCAACGTCCTGACTTTC. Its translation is CSVEDRSNSGANVLTF.

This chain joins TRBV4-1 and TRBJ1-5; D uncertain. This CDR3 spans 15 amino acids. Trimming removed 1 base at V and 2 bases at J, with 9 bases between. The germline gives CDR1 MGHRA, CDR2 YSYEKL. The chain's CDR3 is CASSQGLPGNQPQHF. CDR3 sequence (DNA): TGCGCCAGCAGCCAAGGGTTGCCCGGCAATCAGCCCCAGCATTTT.

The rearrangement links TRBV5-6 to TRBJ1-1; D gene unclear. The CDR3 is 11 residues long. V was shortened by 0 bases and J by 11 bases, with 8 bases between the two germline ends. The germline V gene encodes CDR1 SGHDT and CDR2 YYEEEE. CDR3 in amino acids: CASSLGKNAFF. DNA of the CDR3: TGTGCCAGCAGCTTGGGGAAGAATGCTTTCTTT.

The chain's CDR3 is CASSLFQGRTSGRPNEQFF. CDR3 sequence (DNA): TGTGCCAGCAGCTTGTTCCAGGGAAGGACTAGCGGGAGGCCCAATGAGCAGTTCTTC. V and J are TRBV5-5 and TRBJ2-1; 14 positions match TRBD2. The V and J ends lost 1 base and 6 bases, in that order; junction bases with no gene match: 12. This CDR3 is built from 19 residues. Per germline, CDR1 SGHKS and CDR2 YYEKEE (reference sequence). The full variable domain, rest sourced from reference TRBV5-5 and TRBJ2-1, is DAGVTQSPTHLIKTRGQQVTLRCSPISGHKSVSWYQQVLGQGPQFIFQYYEKEERGRGNFPDRFSARQFPNYSSELNVNALLLGDSALYLCASSLFQGRTSGRPNEQFFGPGTRLTVL.

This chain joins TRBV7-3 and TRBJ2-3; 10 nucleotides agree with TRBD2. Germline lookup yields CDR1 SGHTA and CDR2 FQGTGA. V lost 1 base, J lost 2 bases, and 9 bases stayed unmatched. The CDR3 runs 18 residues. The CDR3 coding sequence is TGTGCCAGCAGCTTAAATAGCGGGAGGTACCCAAACACAGATACGCAGTATTTT. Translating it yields CASSLNSGRYPNTDTQYF.

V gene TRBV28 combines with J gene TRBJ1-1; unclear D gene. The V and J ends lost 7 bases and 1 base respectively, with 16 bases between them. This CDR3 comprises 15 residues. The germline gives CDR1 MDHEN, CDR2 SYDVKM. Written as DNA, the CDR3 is TGTGCCAGCACCCCCGTCGGACTGACGAACACTGAAGCTTTCTTT. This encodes CASTPVGLTNTEAFF.

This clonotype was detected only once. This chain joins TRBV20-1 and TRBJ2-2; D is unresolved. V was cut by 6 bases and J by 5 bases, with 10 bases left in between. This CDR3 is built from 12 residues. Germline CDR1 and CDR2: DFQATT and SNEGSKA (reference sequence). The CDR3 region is CSAPHYTGELFF. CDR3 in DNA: TGCAGTGCCCCCCACTATACCGGGGAGCTGTTTTTT.

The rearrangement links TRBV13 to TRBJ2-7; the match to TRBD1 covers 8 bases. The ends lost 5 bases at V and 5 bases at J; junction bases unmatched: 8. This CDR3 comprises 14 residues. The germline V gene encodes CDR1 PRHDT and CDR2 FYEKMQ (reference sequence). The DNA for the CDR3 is TGTGCCAGCAGCCTGACAGGGGCCCTCCACGAGCAGTACTTC. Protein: CASSLTGALHEQYF.

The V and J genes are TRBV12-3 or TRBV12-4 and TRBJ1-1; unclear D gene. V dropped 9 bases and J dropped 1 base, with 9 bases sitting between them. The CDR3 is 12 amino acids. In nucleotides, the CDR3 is TGTGCCAGTAAACTGGGGAACACTGAAGCTTTCTTT. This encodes CASKLGNTEAFF.

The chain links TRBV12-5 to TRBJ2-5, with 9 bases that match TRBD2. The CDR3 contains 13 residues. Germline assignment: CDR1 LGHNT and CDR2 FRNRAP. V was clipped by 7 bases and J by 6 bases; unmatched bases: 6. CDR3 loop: CASVSSGEKTQYF. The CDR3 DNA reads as TGTGCTAGTGTATCTAGCGGGGAAAAGACCCAGTACTTC.

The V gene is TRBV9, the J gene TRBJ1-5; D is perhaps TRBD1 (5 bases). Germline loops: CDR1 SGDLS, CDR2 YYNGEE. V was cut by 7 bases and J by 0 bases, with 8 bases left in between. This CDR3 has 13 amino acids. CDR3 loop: CASGGDSNQPQHF. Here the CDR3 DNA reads TGTGCCAGCGGGGGGGATAGCAATCAGCCCCAGCATTTT.

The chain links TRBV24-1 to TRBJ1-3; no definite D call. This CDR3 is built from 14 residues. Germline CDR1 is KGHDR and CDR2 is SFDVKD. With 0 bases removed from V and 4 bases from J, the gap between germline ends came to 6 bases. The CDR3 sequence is CATSDLSAGNTIYF. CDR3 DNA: TGTGCCACCAGTGATTTGTCAGCGGGAAACACCATATATTTT.

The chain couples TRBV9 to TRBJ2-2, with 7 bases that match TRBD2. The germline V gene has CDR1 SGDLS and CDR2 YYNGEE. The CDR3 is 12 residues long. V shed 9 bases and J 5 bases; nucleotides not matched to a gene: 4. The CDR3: CAIDGGTGELFF. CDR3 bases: TGTGCCATCGACGGGGGGACCGGGGAGCTGTTTTTT.

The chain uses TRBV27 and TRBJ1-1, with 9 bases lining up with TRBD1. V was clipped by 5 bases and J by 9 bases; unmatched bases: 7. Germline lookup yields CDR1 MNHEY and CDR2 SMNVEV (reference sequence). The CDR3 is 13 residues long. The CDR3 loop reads CASSPGQGFKAFF. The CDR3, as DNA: TGTGCCAGCAGTCCGGGACAGGGATTTAAAGCTTTCTTT.

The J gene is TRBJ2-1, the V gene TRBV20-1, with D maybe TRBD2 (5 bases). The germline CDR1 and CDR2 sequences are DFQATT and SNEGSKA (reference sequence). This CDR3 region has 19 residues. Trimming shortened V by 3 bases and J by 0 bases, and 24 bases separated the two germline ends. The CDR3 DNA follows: TGCAGTGCTAGTACCCAGGACTCACTGGAACGGAGCTCCTACAATGAGCAGTTCTTC. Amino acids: CSASTQDSLERSSYNEQFF.

The CDR3 here is CASSQGLEAFF. The DNA of the CDR3 is TGTGCCAGCAGTCAGGGTCTTGAAGCTTTCTTT. V is TRBV7-6 and J is TRBJ1-1; a possible D gene is TRBD1 (5 bases). The CDR3 sequence is 11 residues long. V was pared by 6 bases and J by 7 bases, with 9 bases between. CDR1 SGHVS and CDR2 FNYEAQ come from the germline V gene.

The CDR3 region is CASKETPQDYGYTF. For the CDR3, the DNA is TGTGCCAGCAAGGAAACCCCTCAAGACTATGGCTACACCTTC. The V call is TRBV9, the J call TRBJ1-2; the D is unclear. Trimming stripped 6 bases from V and 3 bases from J, with 15 bases between. This CDR3 comprises 14 residues. Looked up from germline, CDR1 is SGDLS and CDR2 is YYNGEE.

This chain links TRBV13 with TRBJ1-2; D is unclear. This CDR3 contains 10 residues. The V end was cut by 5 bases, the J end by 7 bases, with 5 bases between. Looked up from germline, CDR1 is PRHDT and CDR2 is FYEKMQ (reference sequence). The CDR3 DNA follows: TGTGCCAGCAGCCCCGGTGGCTACACCTTC. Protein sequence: CASSPGGYTF.

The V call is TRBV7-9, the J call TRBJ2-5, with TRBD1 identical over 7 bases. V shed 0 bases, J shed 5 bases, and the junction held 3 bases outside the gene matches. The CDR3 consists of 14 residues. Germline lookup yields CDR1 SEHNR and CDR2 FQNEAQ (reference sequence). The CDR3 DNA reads TGTGCCAGCAGCTTAGCCAGGGGGTTCGAGACCCAGTACTTC. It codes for CASSLARGFETQYF.

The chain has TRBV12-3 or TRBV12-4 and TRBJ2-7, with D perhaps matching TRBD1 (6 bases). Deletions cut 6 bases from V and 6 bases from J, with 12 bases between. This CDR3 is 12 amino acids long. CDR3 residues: CASSSGAPEQYF. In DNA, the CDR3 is TGTGCCAGCAGCTCAGGGGCCCCCGAGCAGTACTTC.

CDR3: CASSPRRYTNYGYTF. In DNA form, the CDR3 reads TGTGCCAGCAGCCCCCGGCGATATACCAACTATGGCTACACCTTC. The rearrangement joins TRBV14 to TRBJ1-2; D is ambiguous. This CDR3 contains 15 residues. CDR1 SGHDN and CDR2 FVKESK come from the germline V gene. Trimming took 4 bases from V and 2 from J, leaving 14 bases between them.

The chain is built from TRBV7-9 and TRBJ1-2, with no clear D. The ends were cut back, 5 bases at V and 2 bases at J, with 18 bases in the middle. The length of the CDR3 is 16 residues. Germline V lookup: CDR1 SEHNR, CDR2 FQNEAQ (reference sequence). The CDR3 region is CASSPPRTRGNYGYTF. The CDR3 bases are TGTGCCAGCAGCCCCCCCCGGACTCGAGGAAACTATGGCTACACCTTC.

The CDR3 protein is CASSYSTSGQGHEQFF. Written as DNA, the CDR3 is TGTGCCAGCAGTTACTCGACGTCAGGACAAGGCCATGAGCAGTTCTTC. This rearrangement joins TRBV27 to TRBJ2-1, with a tentative D call TRBD1 (5 bases). Trimming took off 4 bases at V and 8 bases at J, with 21 bases between the two ends. The CDR3 extends over 16 amino acids. In germline, CDR1 is MNHEY, CDR2 SMNVEV (reference sequence).

DNA for the CDR3: TGTGTCACTTGGCTGATGGAGACCCAGTACTTC. Its protein product is CVTWLMETQYF. J is TRBJ2-5 and V is TRBV30; no clear D gene. The CDR3 length is 11 residues. Germline V CDR1 and CDR2: GTSNPN, SVGIG (reference sequence). Full variable domain (rest looked up from reference TRBV30 and TRBJ2-5): SQTIHQWPATLVQPVGSPLSLECTVEGTSNPNLYWYRQAAGRGLQLLFYSVGIGQISSEVPQNLSASRPQDRQFILSSKKLLLSDSGFYLCVTWLMETQYFGPGTRLLVL.

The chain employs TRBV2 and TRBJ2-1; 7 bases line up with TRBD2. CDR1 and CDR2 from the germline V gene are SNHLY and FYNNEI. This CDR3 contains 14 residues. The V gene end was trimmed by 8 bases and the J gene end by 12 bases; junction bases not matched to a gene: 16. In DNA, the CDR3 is TGTGCCAGCTACACTAGCGCCGTCCCAAGGGGGCAGTTCTTC. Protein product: CASYTSAVPRGQFF.

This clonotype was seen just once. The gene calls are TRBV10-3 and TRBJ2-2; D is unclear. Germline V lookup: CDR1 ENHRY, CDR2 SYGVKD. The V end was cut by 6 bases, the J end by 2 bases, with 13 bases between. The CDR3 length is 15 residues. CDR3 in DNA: TGTGCCATCAGATCTGACTCCTTTAACACCGGGGAGCTGTTTTTT. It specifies CAIRSDSFNTGELFF.

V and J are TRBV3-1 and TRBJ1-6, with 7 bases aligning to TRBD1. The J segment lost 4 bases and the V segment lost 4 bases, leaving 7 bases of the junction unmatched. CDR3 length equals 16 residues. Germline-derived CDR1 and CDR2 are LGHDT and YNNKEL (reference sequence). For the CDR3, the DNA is TGTGCCAGCAGCCGGGACAGTCAAATTTATAATTCACCCCTCCACTTT. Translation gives CASSRDSQIYNSPLHF.

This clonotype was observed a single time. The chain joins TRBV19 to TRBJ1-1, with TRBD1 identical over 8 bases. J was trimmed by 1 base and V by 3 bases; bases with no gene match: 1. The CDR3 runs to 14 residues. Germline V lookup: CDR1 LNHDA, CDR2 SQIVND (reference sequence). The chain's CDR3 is CASSMGQANTEAFF. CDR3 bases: TGTGCCAGTAGTATGGGACAGGCGAACACTGAAGCTTTCTTT. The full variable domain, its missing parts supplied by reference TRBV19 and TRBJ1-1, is DGGITQSPKYLFRKEGQNVTLSCEQNLNHDAMYWYRQDPGQGLRLIYYSQIVNDFQKGDIAEGYSVSREKKESFPLTVTSAQKNPTAFYLCASSMGQANTEAFFGQGTRLTVV.

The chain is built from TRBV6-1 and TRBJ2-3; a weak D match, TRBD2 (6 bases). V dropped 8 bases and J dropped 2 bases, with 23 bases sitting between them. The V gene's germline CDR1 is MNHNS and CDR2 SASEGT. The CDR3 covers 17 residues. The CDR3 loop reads CASRVRRREAFTDTQYF. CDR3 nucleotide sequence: TGTGCCAGCCGTGTTCGAAGAAGGGAGGCGTTCACAGATACGCAGTATTTT.

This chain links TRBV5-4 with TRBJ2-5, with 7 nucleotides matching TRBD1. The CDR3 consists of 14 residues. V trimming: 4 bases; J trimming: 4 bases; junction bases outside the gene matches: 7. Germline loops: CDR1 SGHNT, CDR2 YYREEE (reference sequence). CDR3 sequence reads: CASSLRQGGETQYF. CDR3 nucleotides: TGTGCCAGCAGCCTCCGACAGGGCGGAGAGACCCAGTACTTC.

The chain's CDR3 is CSARDELFAAYGYTF. CDR3 coding DNA: TGCAGTGCTAGAGACGAATTATTTGCGGCCTATGGCTACACCTTC. V usage is TRBV20-1 and J usage is TRBJ1-2; D is ambiguous. There are 15 residues in the CDR3. Germline loops: CDR1 DFQATT, CDR2 SNEGSKA (reference sequence). Trimming left V 0 bases short and J 4 bases short, with 15 bases between.